Below are 21 T cell receptor beta chains sequenced from a single sample in a study of PD-L1 blockade in urothelial cancer. Time point specified: pretreatment peripheral blood. Using immunoSEQ multiplex PCR, the repertoire was profiled, and TCRdb retains in-frame clones only, with some absent. The table lists more than 75,000 clones, roughly 84% of them singletons. Source: PBMCs, taken around atezolizumab (anti-PD-L1) treatment. These TCRs come from a man in his sixties with urothelial cancer.

V is TRBV28 and J is TRBJ2-5; tentatively, D is TRBD1 (6 bases). Trimming removed 5 bases from V and 2 bases from J, with 15 bases in between. There are 15 residues in the CDR3. From germline, CDR1 is MDHEN and CDR2 SYDVKM. This chain's CDR3 is CASSGPRGQQETQYF. The CDR3 nucleotides read TGTGCCAGCAGTGGCCCCCGTGGACAGCAAGAGACCCAGTACTTC.

The chain combines TRBV7-9 with TRBJ1-4; D is uncertain. The length of the CDR3 is 15 residues. V was cut by 5 bases and J by 6 bases, with 16 bases left in between. Germline-derived CDR1 and CDR2 are SEHNR and FQNEAQ (reference sequence). CDR3 DNA: TGTGCCAGCAGCGAGACCCGGGATGCTGATGAAAAACTGTTTTTT. Translation: CASSETRDADEKLFF.

The rearrangement uses TRBV6-1 and TRBJ2-6; TRBD1 is a possible D gene (7 bases). The CDR3 totals 15 residues. V was shortened by 7 bases and J by 2 bases, with 12 bases between the two germline ends. In germline, CDR1 is MNHNS, CDR2 SASEGT. The CDR3: CASTGGTAGANVLTF. The DNA of the CDR3 is TGTGCCAGCACCGGAGGGACAGCTGGGGCCAACGTCCTGACTTTC.

The table lists this clone with a few counts. The chain carries TRBV9 and TRBJ2-7, with 11 nucleotides matching TRBD1. With 0 bases clipped from V and 1 base from J, the junction kept 3 bases outside the gene matches. The germline V gene encodes CDR1 SGDLS and CDR2 YYNGEE. This CDR3 comprises 16 residues. The CDR3 here is CASSVEGTGGSYEQYF. CDR3 in DNA: TGTGCCAGCAGCGTAGAGGGGACAGGGGGTTCCTACGAGCAGTACTTC.

The chain is built from TRBV30 and TRBJ1-4; TRBD1 aligns across 9 bases. The CDR3 length is 14 residues. CDR1 and CDR2 (germline): GTSNPN, SVGIG (reference sequence). Losses at the gene ends were 3 bases for V and 6 bases for J; bases not matched to a gene: 5. CDR3 DNA sequence: TGTGCCTGGAGAGCCGGGACAGGGCATGAAAAACTGTTTTTT. Translated: CAWRAGTGHEKLFF.

DNA for the CDR3: TGTGCCAGCAGGGGGGCCAGGGAGACCCAGTACTTC. This gives the protein CASRGARETQYF. The chain recombines TRBV11-2 with TRBJ2-5; maybe TRBD1 (6 bases). The V end lost 6 bases, the J end lost 5 bases, and 10 bases lay between the germline ends. This CDR3 has 12 amino acids. Germline lookup yields CDR1 SGHAT and CDR2 FQNNGV. Full variable domain (rest looked up from reference TRBV11-2 and TRBJ2-5): EAGVAQSPRYKIIEKRQSVAFWCNPISGHATLYWYQQILGQGPKLLIQFQNNGVVDDSQLPKDRFSAERLKGVDSTLKIQPAKLEDSAVYLCASRGARETQYFGPGTRLLVL.

The chain carries TRBV2 and TRBJ1-1, with TRBD1 identical over 8 bases. Germline V CDR1 and CDR2: SNHLY, FYNNEI. The junction had 7 bases not matched to a gene; V was cut back by 8 bases and J by 5 bases. The CDR3 is 13 residues long. The CDR3 loop reads CASERQGKTEAFF. The CDR3 DNA reads as TGTGCCAGCGAAAGACAGGGGAAGACTGAAGCTTTCTTT.

The V gene is TRBV4-1, the J gene TRBJ2-1, with D possibly matching TRBD1 (7 bases). Germline-derived CDR1 and CDR2 are MGHRA and YSYEKL. Trimming removed 0 bases at V and 9 bases at J, with 15 bases between. The CDR3 contains 15 residues. The DNA of the CDR3 is TGCGCCAGCAGCCAAGATAGGAACAGGGGAGGTGAGCAGTTCTTC. Translated, it gives CASSQDRNRGGEQFF.

This chain uses TRBV15 with TRBJ2-7; TRBD2 agrees at 9 bases. V dropped 8 bases and J dropped 6; count of bases not matched to a gene: 17. This CDR3 is built from 16 residues. CDR1 and CDR2 (germline): LNHNV, YYDKDF (reference sequence). CDR3 sequence (DNA): TGTGCCACCGCTCCACCCACCGGGACTAGCCTCGTCGAGCAGTACTTC. Its protein product is CATAPPTGTSLVEQYF.

The genes are TRBV14 and TRBJ2-5; D gene unclear. Germline V gene sequence: CDR1 SGHDN, CDR2 FVKESK. This CDR3 is 18 amino acids long. Deletions cut 2 bases from V and 0 bases from J, with 19 bases between. CDR3 sequence: CASSQSRPSAEYQETQYF. The CDR3 region has the DNA TGTGCCAGCAGCCAATCAAGGCCCTCGGCGGAGTACCAAGAGACCCAGTACTTC.

This clone occurred once. V is TRBV19 and J is TRBJ2-7; 9 bases line up with TRBD1. This CDR3 is built from 14 residues. Germline loops: CDR1 LNHDA, CDR2 SQIVND (reference sequence). With V trimmed by 10 bases and J by 3 bases, 10 bases remained unmatched. CDR3 sequence: CATSKGQGVYEQYF. CDR3 in DNA: TGTGCCACCTCAAAGGGACAGGGCGTCTACGAGCAGTACTTC.

This clone was seen a few times. This sample includes further DNA sequences coding for the same CDR3. V is TRBV6-5 and J is TRBJ2-7; 7 bases fit TRBD1. CDR1 is MNHEY, CDR2 SVGAGI, per germline. The CDR3 spans 15 residues. Trimming cost V 0 bases and J 3 bases; bases outside gene matches: 5. The CDR3 sequence is CASSYSRDRDYEQYF. CDR3 nucleotides: TGTGCCAGCAGTTACTCGAGAGACAGGGACTACGAGCAGTACTTC.

The chain recombines TRBV2 with TRBJ1-2, with 9 bases aligning to TRBD1. The germline CDR1 and CDR2 sequences are SNHLY and FYNNEI. The CDR3 is 11 residues long. V shed 5 bases, J shed 14 bases, and the junction held 6 bases outside the gene matches. CDR3 sequence reads: CASSIGTGLTF. In DNA, the CDR3 is TGTGCCAGCAGTATAGGGACAGGGTTAACCTTC.

V is TRBV18 and J is TRBJ2-2, with 11 positions matching TRBD2. The CDR3 has 16 residues. Germline loops: CDR1 KGHSH, CDR2 LQKENI. The V segment lost 4 bases and the J segment 3 bases; nucleotides outside the gene matches: 4. Written as DNA, the CDR3 is TGTGCCAGCTCACTGGGACTAGCGGCGGACACCGGGGAGCTGTTTTTT. Translating gives CASSLGLAADTGELFF. Filled out from reference TRBV18 and TRBJ2-2, the complete variable domain reads NAGVMQNPRHLVRRRGQEARLRCSPMKGHSHVYWYRQLPEEGLKFMVYLQKENIIDESGMPKERFSAEFPKEGPSILRIQQVVRGDSAAYFCASSLGLAADTGELFFGEGSRLTVL.

This clone was picked up a small number of times. The V gene is TRBV27, the J gene TRBJ1-2; the D is unclear. The V gene's germline CDR1 is MNHEY and CDR2 SMNVEV (reference sequence). The V and J ends lost 5 bases and 7 bases respectively, with 14 bases between them. This CDR3 has 13 amino acids. The CDR3, as DNA: TGTGCCAGCAGTCGGGAGCCTCGGGGTGGCTACACCTTC. Translated: CASSREPRGGYTF.

This chain uses TRBV5-4 with TRBJ2-7; 10 nucleotides match TRBD2. Germline V gene data show CDR1 as SGHNT and CDR2 as YYREEE (reference sequence). The CDR3 is 16 amino acids. The V gene end was trimmed by 2 bases and the J gene end by 3 bases; junction bases not matched to a gene: 8. CDR3 in amino acids: CASSFSGRARNYEQYF. For the CDR3, the DNA is TGTGCCAGCAGCTTCAGCGGGAGGGCTAGGAACTACGAGCAGTACTTC.

Here the CDR3 DNA reads TGTGCCAGCAGCCTCCTAGGGACAATGGGCTATGGCTACACCTTC. Residues: CASSLLGTMGYGYTF. J is TRBJ1-2 and V is TRBV6-6; D may be TRBD1 (6 bases). The CDR3 consists of 15 residues. CDR1 is MNHNY and CDR2 is SVGAGI in the germline V gene (reference sequence). Deletions cut 6 bases from V and 4 bases from J, with 18 bases between.

The chain recombines TRBV7-2 with TRBJ2-7, with TRBD2 identical over 7 bases. The CDR3 has 17 amino acids. The germline CDR1 and CDR2 sequences are SGHTA and FQGNSA. Trimming cost V 1 base and J 4 bases; bases outside gene matches: 13. The CDR3: CASSLVFGAGVFYEQYF. As DNA, the CDR3 is TGTGCCAGCAGCTTAGTTTTTGGCGCGGGGGTATTTTACGAGCAGTACTTC.

The chain employs TRBV5-4 and TRBJ1-1, with D possibly being TRBD1 (6 bases). Per the germline V gene, CDR1 is SGHNT and CDR2 is YYREEE (reference sequence). V gave up 4 bases and J gave up 0 bases, with 10 bases separating them. The CDR3 contains 14 residues. CDR3 sequence reads: CASSLDSMNTEAFF. The CDR3 nucleotides read TGTGCCAGCAGCCTGGACAGCATGAACACTGAAGCTTTCTTT.

The chain joins TRBV29-1 to TRBJ2-7; possible D gene TRBD1, 6 bases. The V and J ends lost 5 bases and 4 bases respectively, with 12 bases between them. The germline V gene has CDR1 SQVTM and CDR2 ANQGSEA. The CDR3 is made up of 12 amino acids. The CDR3 region is CSVRDRRYEQYF. CDR3 bases: TGCAGCGTTCGAGACAGGAGGTACGAGCAGTACTTC.

The chain has TRBV7-9 and TRBJ2-2; D is uncertain. This CDR3 is built from 14 residues. Trimming left V 1 base short and J 5 bases short, with 8 bases between. Germline CDR1 reads SEHNR; CDR2 reads FQNEAQ (reference sequence). CDR3 residues: CASSLVFGTGELFF. The CDR3 DNA reads as TGTGCCAGCAGCTTAGTATTCGGGACCGGGGAGCTGTTTTTT.